Here is one T cell receptor beta chain with its context. The data derive from a study of CD8+ T cells in alopecia areata. Treatment in this sample: oral pan-JAK inhibitor, 5-10 mg twice daily. Investigators isolated RNA and reverse transcribed it into cDNA to act as the sequencing template. Libraries were prepared by immunoSEQ multiplex PCR; TCRdb keeps only in-frame clonotypes and omits some of them. The sample carries some 120,000 clones, over 60% recorded once. Germline lookup yields CDR1 GTSNPN and CDR2 SVGIG (reference sequence). The CDR3 is made up of 18 amino acids. Losses at the gene ends were 2 bases for V and 0 bases for J; bases not matched to a gene: 16.

J is TRBJ2-7 and V is TRBV30; 7 bases match TRBD1. The TCR comes from a human donor with alopecia areata. The input for sequencing was CD4+ T cells sorted from blood, taken at week 4, from a patient treated with tofacitinib. The CDR3 protein is CAWSLFRGSGTVSYEQYF. The DNA for the CDR3 is TGTGCCTGGAGTTTGTTCAGGGGCTCCGGGACAGTCTCCTACGAGCAGTACTTC.